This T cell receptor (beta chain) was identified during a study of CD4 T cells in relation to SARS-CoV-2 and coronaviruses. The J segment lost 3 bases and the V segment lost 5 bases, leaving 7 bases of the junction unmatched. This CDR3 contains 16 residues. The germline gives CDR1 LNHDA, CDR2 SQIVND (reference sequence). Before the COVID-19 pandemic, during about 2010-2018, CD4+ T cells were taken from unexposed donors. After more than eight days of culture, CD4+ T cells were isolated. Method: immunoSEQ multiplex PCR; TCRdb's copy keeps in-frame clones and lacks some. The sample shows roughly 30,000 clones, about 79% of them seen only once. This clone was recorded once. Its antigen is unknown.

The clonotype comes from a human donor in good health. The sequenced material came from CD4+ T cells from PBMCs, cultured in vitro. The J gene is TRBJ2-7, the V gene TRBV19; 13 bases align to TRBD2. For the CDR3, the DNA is TGTGCCAGTAGTTCCCGGACTAGCGGGAGCGACTACGAGCAGTACTTC. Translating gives CASSSRTSGSDYEQYF.